This T cell receptor (beta chain) was recorded in a study of CD8 T cells in Susac syndrome. Reverse transcription of roughly 0.45 to 1 ug RNA used random hexamers. The TCR beta CDR3 was amplified by immunoSEQ multiplex PCR across 54 Vbeta, 13 Jbeta. TCRdb reprocessed the immunoSEQ multiplex PCR reads with MiXCR, giving one entry per CDR3 protein. The sample lists tens of thousands of distinct CDR3 sequences, just over 90% occurring once. Points from the study as a whole: It was acknowledged by the study that relatively few individuals were included in its TCR sequencing and HLA analysis.

A remark on this clonotype: Its antigen remains unknown.

This CDR3 has 13 residues. Germline-derived CDR1 and CDR2 are SGHVS and FQNEAQ. V lost 5 bases and J lost 2, with 10 bases in between. Definite or probable Susac syndrome was diagnosed using recently defined diagnostic criteria. The gene calls are TRBV7-8 and TRBJ2-7, with D perhaps TRBD1 (5 bases). This receptor was taken from a human donor with Susac syndrome. Source material: CD4+ T cells from PBMCs. In DNA, the CDR3 is TGTGCCAGCAGCGTACAGGTTACCTACGAGCAGTACTTC. Translated: CASSVQVTYEQYF.